These T cell receptor beta chains were read from a single sample in a study of TIL therapy for anti-PD-1-resistant metastatic lung cancer. The assay was immunoSEQ multiplex PCR, and TCRdb's table has in-frame clones only and misses some. The sample comprises 13,000 or so clones, 66% of which are singletons, and roughly 9% rests with the top ten. The input for sequencing was tumor tissue, taken at baseline. Receptor source: a woman between 30 and 85 years old with non-small cell lung cancer. The CDR3 runs from the conserved cysteine through the conserved F or W. D genes are given only for firm matches. Clone sizes are given selectively: once, few, many, or a class where the clone is expanded.

clone size	V gene	J gene	D gene	CDR3 protein	CDR3 DNA
once	TRBV30	TRBJ1-2	TRBD1	CAWSLPGQGVVGYGYTF	TGTGCCTGGAGTCTTCCGGGACAGGGGGTTGTTGGGTATGGCTACACCTTC
once	TRBV7-2	TRBJ2-5	NA	CASSLSVRETQYF	TGTGCCAGCAGCTTATCGGTCCGGGAGACCCAGTACTTC
once	TRBV6-8	TRBJ2-1	NA	CASRDLNEQFF	TGTGCCAGCAGGGACCTGAATGAGCAGTTCTTC
NA	TRBV5-4	TRBJ2-1	TRBD2	CASSLAGLAGANEQFF	TGTGCCAGCAGCTTGGCCGGGCTAGCGGGCGCAAATGAGCAGTTCTTC
once	TRBV4-1	TRBJ2-1	NA	CASSQLRLATNNEQFF	TGCGCCAGCAGCCAATTGAGGCTAGCAACTAACAATGAGCAGTTCTTC
NA	TRBV4-2	TRBJ1-6	NA	CASSQGLFLTPLHF	TGTGCCAGCAGCCAAGGTTTGTTCTTGACACCCCTCCACTTT
NA	TRBV4-1	TRBJ2-1	NA	CASSRDNEQFF	TGCGCCAGCAGTCGGGACAATGAGCAGTTCTTC
NA	TRBV15	TRBJ2-2	NA	CATSRESGGTGELFF	TGTGCCACCAGCAGAGAATCAGGCGGAACCGGGGAGCTGTTTTTT
few	TRBV19	TRBJ2-3	TRBD2	CASAIQGREVTQYF	TGTGCCAGCGCCATTCAGGGGCGGGAGGTTACGCAGTATTTT
few	TRBV25-1	TRBJ2-3	NA	CASSGSTDTQYF	TGTGCCAGCAGTGGAAGCACAGATACGCAGTATTTT
NA	TRBV7-9	TRBJ2-7	NA	CASSLDSTGTYEQYF	TGTGCCAGCAGCTTAGATTCCACAGGGACCTACGAGCAGTACTTC
NA	TRBV15	TRBJ1-2	NA	CATSRDRSSGYTF	TGTGCCACCAGCAGAGATAGGAGCAGTGGCTACACCTTC
NA	TRBV7-2	TRBJ1-1	TRBD1	CASSWGGGTGVGTEAFF	TGTGCCAGCAGCTGGGGCGGTGGGACAGGGGTGGGCACTGAAGCTTTCTTT
NA	TRBV19	TRBJ1-1	NA	CASIQTWGNTEAFF	TGTGCCAGTATACAGACATGGGGCAACACTGAAGCTTTCTTT
large	TRBV6-5	TRBJ1-6	NA	CASSGGWPLNSPLHF	TGTGCCAGCAGTGGCGGTTGGCCCTTAAATTCACCCCTCCACTTT
few	TRBV25-1	TRBJ2-7	NA	CASSGPRQDRSYEQYF	TGTGCCAGCAGTGGACCACGTCAAGACAGGTCCTACGAGCAGTACTTC
few	TRBV28	TRBJ2-2	TRBD2	CATKYTSGSMTGTGELFF	TGTGCCACCAAATACACTAGCGGGAGTATGACCGGTACCGGGGAGCTGTTTTTT
NA	TRBV2	TRBJ2-7	NA	CASSLRGGGSLGAEQYF	TGTGCCAGCAGTCTCCGGGGAGGAGGGTCTCTCGGAGCCGAGCAGTACTTC
once	TRBV7-9	TRBJ2-1	TRBD2	CASSSLRRLAEQFF	TGTGCCAGCAGCTCACTCAGACGACTAGCGGAGCAGTTCTTC
few	TRBV27	TRBJ2-4	NA	CASSSQMTSRSKNIQYF	TGTGCCAGCAGTTCCCAAATGACTAGTCGGTCCAAAAACATTCAGTACTTC
NA	TRBV7-9	TRBJ2-2	NA	CASSSPPNTGELFF	TGTGCCAGCAGCTCACCTCCGAACACCGGGGAGCTGTTTTTT
NA	TRBV4-2	TRBJ2-2	NA	CASSQGGRAGVGTGELFF	TGTGCCAGCAGCCAAGGGGGTCGGGCAGGGGTGGGCACCGGGGAGCTGTTTTTT